The 31 T cell receptor beta chains in this list originate from one sample, sequenced in a study of cytomegalovirus exposure and HLA in healthy donors. 13 Jbeta primers and 60 Vbeta primers were used for the PCR. The protocol was immunoSEQ multiplex PCR, while the TCRdb copy is restricted to in-frame clones and leaves out a portion. The sample lists under 200,000 clones; about four fifths were seen once. Sequencing used PBMCs. The receptors here all came from a man aged 25 to 45 in good health and CMV-seronegative.

This rearrangement joins TRBV27 to TRBJ1-5; TRBD1 agrees at 7 bases. Trimming at V came to 3 bases and at J to 11 bases, leaving 4 bases not matched to a gene. The CDR3 runs to 12 residues. The germline CDR1 and CDR2 sequences are MNHEY and SMNVEV (reference sequence). CDR3 sequence (DNA): TGTGCCAGCAGTTTTGCAGGGGGAACCCAGCATTTT. Its protein is CASSFAGGTQHF.

J is TRBJ2-7 and V is TRBV29-1, with 7 bases matching TRBD1. The CDR3 spans 13 residues. The V gene's germline CDR1 is SQVTM and CDR2 ANQGSEA. V lost 4 bases and J lost 9; bases outside the gene matches: 12. The CDR3 is CSVGIATGAGQYF. DNA for the CDR3: TGCAGCGTTGGGATCGCTACAGGGGCTGGGCAGTACTTC.

J is TRBJ1-5 and V is TRBV2; 8 positions agree with TRBD1. Looked up from germline, CDR1 is SNHLY and CDR2 is FYNNEI. Trimming removed 1 base from V and 6 bases from J; junction bases left unmatched: 5. This CDR3 region has 15 residues. CDR3 in DNA: TGTGCCAGCAGTGAAGTGGCAGGGGGCGTTCAGCCCCAGCATTTT. Amino acid sequence: CASSEVAGGVQPQHF.

The chain combines TRBV19 with TRBJ2-1; 8 nucleotides align to TRBD1. Germline CDR1 is LNHDA and CDR2 is SQIVND (reference sequence). This CDR3 comprises 13 residues. Unmatched junction bases numbered 4, after V lost 7 bases and J lost 5 bases. The CDR3 protein is CASTQGVNNEQFF. As DNA, the CDR3 is TGTGCCAGTACACAGGGGGTTAACAATGAGCAGTTCTTC.

V gene TRBV7-2 combines with J gene TRBJ2-1; unclear D gene. CDR3 length equals 12 residues. Germline loops: CDR1 SGHTA, CDR2 FQGNSA. The V gene lost 1 base and the J gene lost 7 bases, with 5 bases spanning the gap. CDR3 in amino acids: CASSLVSNEQFF. As DNA, the CDR3 is TGTGCCAGCAGCTTAGTATCGAATGAGCAGTTCTTC. The entire variable domain, with the rest obtained from reference TRBV7-2 and TRBJ2-1, is as follows: GAGVSQSPSNKVTEKGKDVELRCDPISGHTALYWYRQSLGQGLEFLIYFQGNSAPDKSGLPSDRFSAERTGGSVSTLTIQRTQQEDSAVYLCASSLVSNEQFFGPGTRLTVL.

The chain uses TRBV5-6 and TRBJ2-7; D perhaps matches TRBD2 (6 bases). Trimming left V 2 bases short and J 11 bases short, with 29 bases between. The CDR3 is 17 residues long. Germline V gene lookup returns CDR1 SGHDT and CDR2 YYEEEE. The CDR3 reads CASSFSTFSGVWNKEYF. As DNA, the CDR3 is TGTGCCAGCAGCTTTTCCACATTCTCGGGGGTATGGAATAAGGAGTACTTC.

The gene calls are TRBV19 and TRBJ1-4, with TRBD1 matching 7 bases. The CDR3 has 15 residues. Germline CDR1 is LNHDA and CDR2 is SQIVND (reference sequence). V lost 7 bases and J lost 8; bases outside the gene matches: 13. The CDR3 region is CASTLREGAGEKLFF. The CDR3 DNA is TGTGCCAGTACCCTACGGGAGGGGGCCGGAGAAAAACTGTTTTTT.

As regards this clone: The junction differs from germline at one of its ends, possibly a read error. Other nucleotide sequences from this sample produce the same CDR3. The J gene is TRBJ1-4, the V gene TRBV19, with 8 bases aligning to TRBD1. The V gene's germline CDR1 is LNHDA and CDR2 SQIVND (reference sequence). This CDR3 comprises 13 residues. The CDR3 loop reads CASRDRGGEKLFF. In DNA, the CDR3 is TGTGCCAGTAGAGACAGGGGTGGCGAAAAGCTGTTTTTT.

The gene calls are TRBV5-6 and TRBJ1-6; D is possibly TRBD1 (6 bases). CDR1 is SGHDT and CDR2 is YYEEEE in the germline V gene. This CDR3 is 16 amino acids long. V was shortened by 6 bases and J by 4 bases, with 17 bases between the two germline ends. CDR3 bases: TGTGCCAGCACCTTATACAGGGAAGGGTATAATTCACCCCTCCACTTT. This codes for CASTLYREGYNSPLHF.

Here the CDR3 reads CASSHSGTGIHGYTF. In DNA form, the CDR3 reads TGTGCCAGCAGTCACTCCGGGACAGGGATCCATGGCTACACCTTC. The chain uses TRBV28 and TRBJ1-2; TRBD1 matches at 9 bases. The ends lost 5 bases at V and 6 bases at J; junction bases unmatched: 10. Germline lookup yields CDR1 MDHEN and CDR2 SYDVKM. The CDR3 loop spans 15 amino acids.

The chain joins TRBV20-1 to TRBJ2-1; D is unresolved. CDR1 and CDR2 from the germline V gene are DFQATT and SNEGSKA (reference sequence). Trimming removed 5 bases at V and 9 bases at J, with 11 bases between. There are 11 residues in the CDR3. The CDR3 reads CSAWVATEQFF. CDR3 nucleotide sequence: TGCAGTGCTTGGGTAGCCACTGAGCAGTTCTTC.

This clone has a single count. The chain combines TRBV5-1 with TRBJ2-1; TRBD1 matches 9 bases. CDR3 length: 13 amino acids. CDR1 SGHRS and CDR2 YFSETQ come from the germline V gene. V lost 4 bases and J lost 5; bases outside the gene matches: 1. The CDR3 protein is CASSRDRDNEQFF. In nucleotides, the CDR3 is TGCGCCAGCAGCCGGGACAGGGACAATGAGCAGTTCTTC. Drawing the rest from reference TRBV5-1 and TRBJ2-1, the complete variable domain is KAGVTQTPRYLIKTRGQQVTLSCSPISGHRSVSWYQQTPGQGLQFLFEYFSETQRNKGNFPGRFSGRQFSNSRSEMNVSTLELGDSALYLCASSRDRDNEQFFGPGTRLTVL.

The gene calls are TRBV5-1 and TRBJ2-2, with 10 nucleotides matching TRBD2. CDR3 length: 17 residues. V trimming: 4 bases; J trimming: 3 bases; junction bases outside the gene matches: 9. From germline, CDR1 is SGHRS and CDR2 YFSETQ. As DNA, the CDR3 is TGCGCCAGCAGCCCCCAAGGGACTAGCGATTACACCGGGGAGCTGTTTTTT. As protein: CASSPQGTSDYTGELFF.

The table lists this clone with a few counts. The CDR3 loop is CSARAVGELFF. The CDR3 bases are TGCAGTGCTAGAGCCGTAGGGGAGCTGTTTTTT. The chain couples TRBV20-1 to TRBJ2-2; D gene unclear. Trimming took off 1 base at V and 8 bases at J, with 5 bases between the two ends. This CDR3 comprises 11 residues. CDR1 and CDR2 from the germline V gene are DFQATT and SNEGSKA (reference sequence).

The CDR3 DNA sequence: TGTGCCTGGAGCCAGGGGGATTCACCCCTCCACTTT. Residues: CAWSQGDSPLHF. V gene TRBV30 combines with J gene TRBJ1-6; 7 bases line up with TRBD1. The V segment lost 3 bases and the J segment 8 bases; nucleotides outside the gene matches: 1. This CDR3 contains 12 residues. Germline V gene sequence: CDR1 GTSNPN, CDR2 SVGIG (reference sequence).

The rearrangement uses TRBV29-1 and TRBJ2-2; TRBD1 agrees at 10 bases. The length of the CDR3 is 13 residues. After removal of 7 bases from V and 3 bases from J, the junction contained 2 bases not matched to a gene. CDR1 and CDR2 from the germline V gene are SQVTM and ANQGSEA. CDR3 residues: CSAGQGDTGELFF. CDR3 sequence (DNA): TGCAGCGCAGGACAGGGGGACACCGGGGAGCTGTTTTTT.

The V call is TRBV25-1, the J call TRBJ2-1, with D perhaps matching TRBD1 (6 bases). V was shortened by 5 bases and J by 5 bases, with 16 bases between the two germline ends. The CDR3 totals 15 residues. The germline CDR1 and CDR2 sequences are MGHDK and SYGVNS. CDR3 sequence: CASSLKEQGDNEQFF. For the CDR3, the DNA is TGTGCCAGCAGTCTGAAAGAACAGGGCGACAATGAGCAGTTCTTC.

CDR3 protein: CASTSTGELFF. The CDR3 coding sequence is TGTGCCAGCACCAGTACCGGGGAGCTGTTTTTT. The chain is built from TRBV27 and TRBJ2-2; D uncertain. This CDR3 has 11 residues. The ends were cut back, 7 bases at V and 5 bases at J, with 5 bases in the middle. The V gene's germline CDR1 is MNHEY and CDR2 SMNVEV (reference sequence).

This clone was seen a single time. The rearrangement joins TRBV7-9 to TRBJ2-7, with 10 bases aligning to TRBD2. V trimming: 1 base; J trimming: 6 bases; junction bases outside the gene matches: 6. Germline values: CDR1 SEHNR, CDR2 FQNEAQ (reference sequence). The CDR3 contains 15 residues. The DNA of the CDR3 is TGTGCCAGCAGCTTAGGTCGACTAGCGGGTGGCGAGCAGTACTTC. This encodes CASSLGRLAGGEQYF.

This chain links TRBV10-3 with TRBJ2-7, with 11 bases aligning to TRBD1. The CDR3 has 14 residues. V was pared by 6 bases and J by 3 bases, with 4 bases of the junction left unmatched. CDR1 is ENHRY, CDR2 SYGVKD, per germline. The CDR3 nucleotides are TGTGCCATCAGCCTAGGGACAGGGGGCTACGAGCAGTACTTC. It yields the protein CAISLGTGGYEQYF.

This sequence joins TRBV6-1 and TRBJ1-2; D remains unclear. Germline CDR1 reads MNHNS; CDR2 reads SASEGT. Trimming cost V 3 bases and J 2 bases, with 13 bases left between them. The CDR3 contains 15 residues. In DNA, the CDR3 is TGTGCCAGCAGTGAGAGAGGGTTAAGGAACTATGGCTACACCTTC. Encoded protein: CASSERGLRNYGYTF.

The chain couples TRBV27 to TRBJ1-5, with D possibly being TRBD1 (6 bases). Trimming removed 6 bases from V and 4 bases from J, with 7 bases in between. CDR3 length: 12 residues. Germline CDR1 MNHEY, CDR2 SMNVEV (reference sequence). DNA of the CDR3: TGTGCCAGCAGACAGGGAAATCAGCCCCAGCATTTT. Translation: CASRQGNQPQHF.

This sequence joins TRBV19 and TRBJ2-7, with D perhaps matching TRBD2 (5 bases). CDR1 is LNHDA, CDR2 SQIVND, per germline (reference sequence). The CDR3 is made up of 14 amino acids. Deletions cut 1 base from V and 3 bases from J, with 10 bases between. CDR3 in DNA: TGTGCCAGTAGTATAGCCGAGGGCGGCTACGAGCAGTACTTC. It is translated as CASSIAEGGYEQYF.

V usage is TRBV28 and J usage is TRBJ2-2; D not resolved. V was pared by 4 bases and J by 5 bases, with 5 bases between. This CDR3 is built from 12 residues. Germline CDR1 and CDR2: MDHEN and SYDVKM. The CDR3 coding sequence is TGTGCCAGCAGTTCCCGTACCGGGGAGCTGTTTTTT. Translated, it gives CASSSRTGELFF.

The J gene is TRBJ1-2, the V gene TRBV28; D might be TRBD1 (6 bases). The CDR3 runs 13 residues. The germline V gene has CDR1 MDHEN and CDR2 SYDVKM. V was shortened by 7 bases and J by 4 bases, with 13 bases between the two germline ends. The CDR3 DNA follows: TGTGCCAGCACCAGACAGGCGCCCTATGGCTACACCTTC. Encoded protein: CASTRQAPYGYTF.

This chain uses TRBV5-6 with TRBJ1-1; no firm D call. V was trimmed by 4 bases and J by 11 bases, leaving 15 bases between them. The CDR3 spans 12 residues. Per the germline V gene, CDR1 is SGHDT and CDR2 is YYEEEE. CDR3 DNA sequence: TGTGCCAGCAGCCTTGGAATACGAGGGGCTTTCTTT. Its protein is CASSLGIRGAFF.

V usage is TRBV11-3 and J usage is TRBJ1-1, with D possibly matching TRBD1 (6 bases). The CDR3 is 14 amino acids. The V and J ends lost 1 base and 1 base respectively, with 7 bases between them. CDR1 SGHNT and CDR2 YENEEA come from the germline V gene. The CDR3 bases are TGTGCCAGCAGCTTAGGGGGGCAGAACACTGAAGCTTTCTTT. Protein sequence: CASSLGGQNTEAFF. Full variable domain (outside the CDR3, taken from reference TRBV11-3 and TRBJ1-1): EAGVVQSPRYKIIEKKQPVAFWCNPISGHNTLYWYLQNLGQGPELLIRYENEEAVDDSQLPKDRFSAERLKGVDSTLKIQPAELGDSAVYLCASSLGGQNTEAFFGQGTRLTVV.

The rearrangement links TRBV7-3 to TRBJ1-2, with D possibly matching TRBD1 (5 bases). The CDR3 consists of 13 residues. CDR1 SGHTA and CDR2 FQGTGA come from the germline V gene. V dropped 2 bases and J dropped 6 bases, with 10 bases sitting between them. The CDR3 protein is CASSLGGRDGYTF. The CDR3 nucleotides read TGTGCCAGCAGCTTAGGGGGGAGGGATGGCTACACCTTC.

The chain carries TRBV4-1 and TRBJ2-1, with 14 bases lining up with TRBD2. Trimming took 7 bases from V and 6 from J; bases not matched to a gene: 2. This CDR3 region has 14 residues. The germline CDR1 and CDR2 sequences are MGHRA and YSYEKL. The CDR3 nucleotides are TGCGCCAGCAAGGGACTAGCGGGAGTCAATGAGCAGTTCTTC. This sequence encodes CASKGLAGVNEQFF.

J is TRBJ1-3 and V is TRBV30; D not resolved. Per the germline V gene, CDR1 is GTSNPN and CDR2 is SVGIG (reference sequence). There are 17 residues in the CDR3. The V and J ends lost 0 bases and 0 bases respectively, with 15 bases between them. The DNA of the CDR3 is TGTGCCTGGAGTGTCCCTTGGAGTCCGGGCTCTGGAAACACCATATATTTT. Its translation is CAWSVPWSPGSGNTIYF. Combining the CDR3 with reference TRBV30 and TRBJ1-3 gives the whole variable domain SQTIHQWPATLVQPVGSPLSLECTVEGTSNPNLYWYRQAAGRGLQLLFYSVGIGQISSEVPQNLSASRPQDRQFILSSKKLLLSDSGFYLCAWSVPWSPGSGNTIYFGEGSWLTVV.

In this sample, this clone turned up once. V gene TRBV13 combines with J gene TRBJ2-7; weak D call: TRBD1 (5 bases). CDR3 length equals 16 residues. The ends were cut back, 4 bases at V and 6 bases at J, with 22 bases in the middle. Germline V lookup: CDR1 PRHDT, CDR2 FYEKMQ (reference sequence). CDR3 in DNA: TGTGCCAGCAGCTCAGTTGCTGACAGCCACCACCCCGAGCAGTACTTC. Its protein product is CASSSVADSHHPEQYF.